These 29 T cell receptor beta chains originate from one sample sequenced in a study of PD-L1 blockade in urothelial cancer. TCRdb's table, derived via immunoSEQ multiplex PCR, lists solely in-frame clones and lacks some. Of 130,000 or so clones listed, around 85% are singletons. Time point described: pretreatment peripheral blood. The starting material was PBMCs, obtained around atezolizumab (anti-PD-L1) treatment. The receptors originated from a man in his fifties with urothelial cancer.

The chain employs TRBV4-1 and TRBJ2-3; 16 bases are a match to TRBD2. V shed 2 bases, J shed 0 bases, and the junction held 8 bases outside the gene matches. This CDR3 contains 20 residues. Germline V gene lookup returns CDR1 MGHRA and CDR2 YSYEKL. CDR3 residues: CASSQTGLAGGPTSTDTQYF. CDR3 coding DNA: TGCGCCAGCAGCCAAACGGGACTAGCGGGAGGGCCGACTAGCACAGATACGCAGTATTTT.

The CDR3 sequence is CASSLAGGGPSTDTQYF. The DNA of the CDR3 is TGCGCCAGCAGCTTGGCCGGGGGGGGCCCTAGCACAGATACGCAGTATTTT. The rearrangement links TRBV5-1 to TRBJ2-3, with TRBD2 identical over 8 bases. Trimming at V came to 0 bases and at J to 0 bases, leaving 6 bases not matched to a gene. The CDR3 covers 17 residues. The V gene's germline CDR1 is SGHRS and CDR2 YFSETQ. Looking up the rest from reference TRBV5-1 and TRBJ2-3 gives the full variable domain: KAGVTQTPRYLIKTRGQQVTLSCSPISGHRSVSWYQQTPGQGLQFLFEYFSETQRNKGNFPGRFSGRQFSNSRSEMNVSTLELGDSALYLCASSLAGGGPSTDTQYFGPGTRLTVL.

The V call is TRBV27, the J call TRBJ2-1, with D maybe TRBD2 (6 bases). The CDR3 runs 14 residues. The V and J ends lost 8 bases and 0 bases respectively, with 11 bases between them. Germline values: CDR1 MNHEY, CDR2 SMNVEV (reference sequence). The DNA of the CDR3 is TGTGCCAGCCGCGGGGCTAGCTCCTACAATGAGCAGTTCTTC. As protein: CASRGASSYNEQFF.

J is TRBJ1-5 and V is TRBV5-5, with 8 positions matching TRBD1. V lost 5 bases, J lost 5 bases, and 6 bases stayed unmatched. Germline V gene data show CDR1 as SGHKS and CDR2 as YYEKEE (reference sequence). CDR3 length equals 14 residues. CDR3 loop: CASSYGQGHQPQHF. The CDR3 nucleotides are TGTGCCAGCAGTTATGGACAGGGTCATCAGCCCCAGCATTTT.

V usage is TRBV30 and J usage is TRBJ2-5, with 7 bases matching TRBD1. Germline V gene data show CDR1 as GTSNPN and CDR2 as SVGIG (reference sequence). J gave up 3 bases and V 4 bases, and 2 bases lay outside the gene matches. The CDR3 runs 12 residues. The CDR3 DNA follows: TGTGCCTGGAATACAGGGGAAGAGACCCAGTACTTC. Translated, it gives CAWNTGEETQYF.

The V call is TRBV11-2, the J call TRBJ2-3; D is unclear. The CDR3 has 12 residues. Germline V CDR1 and CDR2: SGHAT, FQNNGV. The V gene lost 5 bases and the J gene lost 3 bases, with 6 bases spanning the gap. DNA for the CDR3: TGTGCCAGCAGCCCAACAACAGATACGCAGTATTTT. This sequence encodes CASSPTTDTQYF.

The chain carries TRBV15 and TRBJ1-3; TRBD1 agrees at 7 bases. V was pared by 0 bases and J by 2 bases, with 13 bases of the junction left unmatched. Germline V gene data show CDR1 as LNHNV and CDR2 as YYDKDF (reference sequence). The CDR3 covers 19 residues. The CDR3 DNA reads TGTGCCACCAGCAGAGAGAGGACCGGGACAGCGTCCGCTGGAAACACCATATATTTT. This translates into CATSRERTGTASAGNTIYF.

This clone was seen a single time. The gene calls are TRBV27 and TRBJ2-3, with D maybe TRBD1 (6 bases). Germline CDR1 reads MNHEY; CDR2 reads SMNVEV (reference sequence). The CDR3 totals 15 residues. Trimming pared 5 bases from V and 0 bases from J, leaving 12 bases between. This CDR3 reads CASSIGQLSTDTQYF. In DNA form, the CDR3 reads TGTGCCAGCAGTATCGGACAGTTAAGCACAGATACGCAGTATTTT.

V usage is TRBV5-1 and J usage is TRBJ1-6, with TRBD1 matching over 11 bases. Unmatched junction bases numbered 8, after V lost 4 bases and J lost 11 bases. The CDR3 sequence is 15 residues long. Per the germline V gene, CDR1 is SGHRS and CDR2 is YFSETQ. This CDR3 reads CASSTGQGARAPLHF. CDR3 in DNA: TGCGCCAGCAGCACAGGACAGGGGGCGCGGGCACCCCTCCACTTT.

The J gene is TRBJ2-7, the V gene TRBV4-1; 7 bases are shared with TRBD2. CDR3 length: 15 residues. Germline V CDR1 and CDR2: MGHRA, YSYEKL. J gave up 3 bases and V 1 base, and 6 bases lay outside the gene matches. CDR3 nucleotides: TGCGCCAGCAGCCAAGTGGTGGGAGGGTTCTACGAGCAGTACTTC. Translation gives CASSQVVGGFYEQYF.

This clone has only one observation. The chain recombines TRBV14 with TRBJ2-3; 7 bases are a match to TRBD2. The CDR3 consists of 18 residues. V gave up 0 bases and J gave up 1 base; unmatched junction bases: 10. Germline-derived CDR1 and CDR2 are SGHDN and FVKESK. The CDR3 DNA reads as TGTGCCAGCAGCCAAGATCGCTCGGCGCTAGCGGGCACAGATACGCAGTATTTT. Translated, it gives CASSQDRSALAGTDTQYF.

The J gene is TRBJ1-2, the V gene TRBV5-1; a possible D gene is TRBD1 (5 bases). V lost 4 bases, J lost 1 base, and 14 bases lay in between. The germline V gene has CDR1 SGHRS and CDR2 YFSETQ. The CDR3 runs 15 residues. CDR3 nucleotide sequence: TGCGCCAGCAGCCACACGGCCAGGGATAACTATGGCTACACCTTC. It yields the protein CASSHTARDNYGYTF.

J is TRBJ2-5 and V is TRBV29-1, with D possibly TRBD1 on 6 matching bases. Germline lookup yields CDR1 SQVTM and CDR2 ANQGSEA. This CDR3 is 12 amino acids long. V lost 7 bases and J 5 bases, leaving 14 bases between the germline ends. CDR3 in DNA: TGCAGCGCACAGGGTGGTTCGGAGACCCAGTACTTC. It codes for CSAQGGSETQYF.

The chain employs TRBV4-1 and TRBJ1-2, with TRBD1 identical over 8 bases. The CDR3 contains 15 residues. Trimming at V came to 0 bases and at J to 4 bases, leaving 4 bases not matched to a gene. The V gene's germline CDR1 is MGHRA and CDR2 YSYEKL. As DNA, the CDR3 is TGCGCCAGCAGCCAAGAGGACAGGGTAGGCTATGGCTACACCTTC. It codes for CASSQEDRVGYGYTF.

This clone appeared once. The chain employs TRBV28 and TRBJ1-1, with D unresolved. The germline V gene encodes CDR1 MDHEN and CDR2 SYDVKM. The CDR3 contains 12 residues. The V end was cut by 3 bases, the J end by 3 bases, with 5 bases between. The CDR3 loop reads CASSFVYTEAFF. The CDR3 DNA is TGTGCCAGCAGTTTCGTGTACACTGAAGCTTTCTTT.

The chain carries TRBV18 and TRBJ1-1; D not resolved. This CDR3 is 14 amino acids long. CDR1 is KGHSH and CDR2 is LQKENI in the germline V gene. Trimming pared 3 bases from V and 1 base from J, leaving 9 bases between. Written as DNA, the CDR3 is TGTGCCAGCTCACCGGGCCTCGGGAACACTGAAGCTTTCTTT. Translating it yields CASSPGLGNTEAFF.

This chain connects TRBV28 to TRBJ1-1, with 11 bases lining up with TRBD1. CDR3 length equals 15 residues. Looked up from germline, CDR1 is MDHEN and CDR2 is SYDVKM. With V trimmed by 8 bases and J by 4 bases, 9 bases remained unmatched. DNA of the CDR3: TGTGCCAGCCGTCCGGGACAGGGGGTTGTCACTGAAGCTTTCTTT. This translates into CASRPGQGVVTEAFF. Full variable domain (missing parts from reference TRBV28 and TRBJ1-1): DVKVTQSSRYLVKRTGEKVFLECVQDMDHENMFWYRQDPGLGLRLIYFSYDVKMKEKGDIPEGYSVSREKKERFSLILESASTNQTSMYLCASRPGQGVVTEAFFGQGTRLTVV.

V is TRBV9 and J is TRBJ2-7, with 8 positions matching TRBD1. Germline CDR1 and CDR2: SGDLS and YYNGEE. The CDR3 sequence is 13 residues long. The V and J ends lost 0 bases and 8 bases, in that order; junction bases with no gene match: 4. Here the CDR3 DNA reads TGTGCCAGCAGCGTAGTGGCAGGGGGCCAGCAGTACTTC. It encodes CASSVVAGGQQYF.

V gene TRBV6-4 combines with J gene TRBJ2-3; 7 positions agree with TRBD2. J lost 4 bases, V lost 1 base, and 8 bases had no gene match. Germline V gives CDR1 MRHNA, CDR2 SNTAGT. The CDR3 spans 16 residues. The CDR3: CASSDYPGGSADTQYF. In DNA form, the CDR3 reads TGTGCCAGCAGTGACTATCCGGGAGGATCTGCAGATACGCAGTATTTT.

The chain couples TRBV28 to TRBJ2-5; 11 bases match TRBD2. Germline V lookup: CDR1 MDHEN, CDR2 SYDVKM. The CDR3 contains 17 residues. With 4 bases clipped from V and 7 bases from J, the junction kept 14 bases outside the gene matches. The CDR3 spells CASSYGGGLAASRTQYF. DNA of the CDR3: TGTGCCAGCAGTTATGGGGGGGGACTAGCGGCCTCCAGGACCCAGTACTTC. The full variable domain, with the rest looked up from reference TRBV28 and TRBJ2-5, is DVKVTQSSRYLVKRTGEKVFLECVQDMDHENMFWYRQDPGLGLRLIYFSYDVKMKEKGDIPEGYSVSREKKERFSLILESASTNQTSMYLCASSYGGGLAASRTQYFGPGTRLLVL.

The chain has TRBV6-5 and TRBJ1-4; no clear D. The CDR3 contains 11 residues. V was shortened by 6 bases and J by 10 bases, with 9 bases between the two germline ends. Germline V CDR1 and CDR2: MNHEY, SVGAGI. This CDR3 is CASRHSGKLFF. The CDR3 coding sequence is TGTGCCAGCAGGCACTCCGGAAAACTGTTTTTT.

V and J are TRBV4-1 and TRBJ2-6, with D perhaps matching TRBD1 (6 bases). V lost 4 bases and J lost 2, with 15 bases in between. Germline CDR1 MGHRA, CDR2 YSYEKL. CDR3 length: 17 amino acids. CDR3: CASSRVNTGPGANVLTF. The CDR3 bases are TGCGCCAGCAGCCGCGTCAACACAGGGCCTGGGGCCAACGTCCTGACTTTC.

The chain links TRBV7-9 to TRBJ2-3; 11 bases are a match to TRBD2. Per the germline V gene, CDR1 is SEHNR and CDR2 is FQNEAQ (reference sequence). Unmatched junction bases numbered 5, after V lost 1 base and J lost 5 bases. The CDR3 spans 16 residues. CDR3 DNA: TGTGCCAGCAGCTTAGGGTCCCTAGCGGGAGGAGATACGCAGTATTTT. Residues: CASSLGSLAGGDTQYF. Using reference TRBV7-9 and TRBJ2-3 for the parts outside the CDR3, the full variable domain is DTGVSQNPRHKITKRGQNVTFRCDPISEHNRLYWYRQTLGQGPEFLTYFQNEAQLEKSRLLSDRFSAERPKGSFSTLEIQRTEQGDSAMYLCASSLGSLAGGDTQYFGPGTRLTVL.

This sequence joins TRBV5-1 and TRBJ2-5; 8 nucleotides line up with TRBD1. Unmatched junction bases numbered 7, after V lost 2 bases and J lost 1 base. Germline loops: CDR1 SGHRS, CDR2 YFSETQ. The CDR3 is 16 amino acids. The CDR3 coding sequence is TGCGCCAGCAGCTTATACGGGACAGGCATCCAAGAGACCCAGTACTTC. This translates into CASSLYGTGIQETQYF.

V is TRBV5-1 and J is TRBJ1-1, with D hard to call. The CDR3 has 15 residues. In germline, CDR1 is SGHRS, CDR2 YFSETQ. The V and J ends lost 0 bases and 0 bases respectively, with 9 bases between them. CDR3 sequence (DNA): TGCGCCAGCAGCTTGGGGAACCAGGTGAACACTGAAGCTTTCTTT. Translation: CASSLGNQVNTEAFF.

This clone showed up just once. The chain couples TRBV7-9 to TRBJ2-7; 8 positions match TRBD1. V lost 9 bases and J lost 6; bases outside the gene matches: 13. CDR1 and CDR2 (germline): SEHNR, FQNEAQ (reference sequence). CDR3 length: 14 amino acids. In nucleotides, the CDR3 is TGTGCCAGTGCTAAGGGACAGGCCGCTGGCGAGCAGTACTTC. Translating gives CASAKGQAAGEQYF.

This clone has more than one count but fewer than ten. V gene TRBV21-1 combines with J gene TRBJ1-1. TRBV21-1 is termed a pseudogene. This CDR3 has 13 residues. The CDR3 sequence: CASSQGRDTEAFF. Written as DNA, the CDR3 is TGTGCCAGCAGCCAGGGGAGGGACACTGAAGCTTTCTTT.

This clone was seen once. V usage is TRBV28 and J usage is TRBJ1-5; D uncertain. Looked up from germline, CDR1 is MDHEN and CDR2 is SYDVKM. V was cut by 8 bases and J by 3 bases, with 23 bases left in between. The CDR3 is 17 amino acids. The CDR3 sequence is CASSSVLRHRDNQPQHF. CDR3 DNA sequence: TGTGCCAGCTCTTCGGTTTTGAGACATCGGGACAATCAGCCCCAGCATTTT.

This clone was recorded once. V gene TRBV2 combines with J gene TRBJ1-1; no clear D gene. With 7 bases removed from V and 1 base from J, the gap between germline ends came to 10 bases. This CDR3 is built from 13 residues. Germline CDR1 is SNHLY and CDR2 is FYNNEI. The CDR3 is CASTTTRNTEAFF. As DNA, the CDR3 is TGTGCCAGCACCACAACAAGGAACACTGAAGCTTTCTTT. The whole variable domain, remainder taken from reference TRBV2 and TRBJ1-1, is EPEVTQTPSHQVTQMGQEVILRCVPISNHLYFYWYRQILGQKVEFLVSFYNNEISEKSEIFDDQFSVERPDGSNFTLKIRSTKLEDSAMYFCASTTTRNTEAFFGQGTRLTVV.